This TCR beta chain was recorded in a study of STAT5B mutations in CD4+ large granular lymphocyte leukemia. The repertoire was sequenced with immunoSEQ multiplex PCR; TCRdb's copy has only in-frame clones and lacks some. The table records over 30,000 clones, around 76% of them present only once. Germline CDR1 LGHNA, CDR2 YNFKEQ. The CDR3 contains 16 residues. J lost 8 bases, V lost 0 bases, and 5 bases had no gene match. The chain joins TRBV4-2 to TRBJ2-1; 12 nucleotides line up with TRBD2. The TCR originated in a human donor in good health. Source material: CD4+ T cells from blood buffy coats. CDR3 loop: CASSQDSLAGGDEQFF. The CDR3 region has the DNA TGTGCCAGCAGCCAAGATTCCCTAGCGGGAGGGGATGAGCAGTTCTTC.